A selection of T cell receptor beta chains follows, all from one sample in a study of OX40 agonist ivuxolimab in advanced cancers. Here immunoSEQ multiplex PCR was the method, and the copy in TCRdb shows in-frame clones only, minus some. The repertoire holds tens of thousands of clones, around nine tenths seen once, with 0.32% in the top ten. The sequences come from CD4+ or CD8+ T cells sorted from blood, collected in a trial of the OX40 agonist ivuxolimab. The source is an adult with an advanced solid tumor such as melanoma, head and neck, liver or kidney cancer. Each CDR3 is given with its conserved first and last residue. Fields, in order: J gene, CDR3 length, V gene, clone size, D gene, CDR3 DNA, CDR3 protein. D genes are given only for firm matches. Where a row states a size, it is once, few, many or the class of an expanded clone; other rows omit it.

J: TRBJ2-7
length: 13
V: TRBV7-9
size: -
D: TRBD2
DNA: TGTGCCAGCAGCTGGGGAGGGATCCGCGAGCAGTACTTC
CDR3: CASSWGGIREQYF

J: TRBJ2-5
length: 12
V: TRBV9
size: few
D: -
DNA: TGTGCCAGCAGCTCCACGCCAGAGACCCAGTACTTC
CDR3: CASSSTPETQYF

J: TRBJ2-3
length: 16
V: TRBV28
size: -
D: -
DNA: TGTGCCAGCAGTTTATCGGGTGGAGGGGCCGCAGATACGCAGTATTTT
CDR3: CASSLSGGGAADTQYF

J: TRBJ2-7
length: 15
V: TRBV6-5
size: -
D: TRBD1
DNA: TGTGCCAGCACCTCACCCGGGACAGGGGTAAGCGAGCAGTACTTC
CDR3: CASTSPGTGVSEQYF

J: TRBJ2-3
length: 16
V: TRBV6-4
size: -
D: TRBD2
DNA: TGTGCCAGCAGTGAAGGACTAGCGGGAGCTCGAGGTACGCAGTATTTT
CDR3: CASSEGLAGARGTQYF

J: TRBJ1-1
length: 14
V: TRBV6-5
size: -
D: -
DNA: TGTGCCAGCAGTTACTCAGGGGTATACACTGAAGCTTTCTTT
CDR3: CASSYSGVYTEAFF

J: TRBJ2-3
length: 15
V: TRBV7-2
size: -
D: -
DNA: TGTGCCAGCAGCTTAGGTTTGGGACTGCCCAATACGCAGTATTTT
CDR3: CASSLGLGLPNTQYF

J: TRBJ1-5
length: 14
V: TRBV27
size: -
D: -
DNA: TGTGCCAGCAGCCGGACGAGGGAAGGTCAGCCCCAGCATTTT
CDR3: CASSRTREGQPQHF

J: TRBJ1-1
length: 14
V: TRBV6-6
size: -
D: TRBD1
DNA: TGTGCCAGCATGACGGACAGGGGCGGAACTGAAGCTTTCTTT
CDR3: CASMTDRGGTEAFF

J: TRBJ2-1
length: 14
V: TRBV29-1
size: -
D: -
DNA: TGCAGCGTTGTCGGGGCCATTCTGTACAATGAGCAGTTCTTC
CDR3: CSVVGAILYNEQFF

J: TRBJ2-3
length: 16
V: TRBV6-6
size: -
D: TRBD2
DNA: TGTGCTAGCAGTTACCGGAACGGGAGGGCCACAGATACGCAGTATTTT
CDR3: CASSYRNGRATDTQYF

J: TRBJ2-5
length: 14
V: TRBV27
size: -
D: -
DNA: TGTGCCAGCAGTTTTGCAGGGGCCCAAGAGACCCAGTACTTC
CDR3: CASSFAGAQETQYF

J: TRBJ1-5
length: 16
V: TRBV30
size: -
D: -
DNA: TGTGCCTGGAGTGTAGAGGTTGGCGGACCCAATCAGCCCCAGCATTTT
CDR3: CAWSVEVGGPNQPQHF

J: TRBJ1-2
length: 14
V: TRBV28
size: -
D: -
DNA: TGTGCCAGCAGTTTGAATGAACGAGTTCATGGCTACACCTTC
CDR3: CASSLNERVHGYTF

J: TRBJ1-2
length: 16
V: TRBV2
size: -
D: -
DNA: TGTGCCAGCAGTGGCCAGGACCCGCCGGGGTTGAGTGGCTACACCTTC
CDR3: CASSGQDPPGLSGYTF

J: TRBJ2-3
length: 12
V: TRBV5-6
size: -
D: -
DNA: TGTGCCAGCAGCTTGAATAGAGATACGCAGTATTTT
CDR3: CASSLNRDTQYF

J: TRBJ2-2
length: 15
V: TRBV6-5
size: once
D: -
DNA: TGTGCCAGCAGCCCGGACCTGGCCGTGTCGGGGGAGCTGTTTTTT
CDR3: CASSPDLAVSGELFF

J: TRBJ2-2
length: 16
V: TRBV27
size: -
D: TRBD1
DNA: TGTGCCAGCAGTCCCCTTCCGGGACAGGGGGCCGGGGAGCTGTTTTTT
CDR3: CASSPLPGQGAGELFF

J: TRBJ2-7
length: 11
V: TRBV20-1
size: -
D: -
DNA: TGCAGTGCTAAGCAATCGACGAAGCAGTACTTC
CDR3: CSAKQSTKQYF

J: TRBJ2-2
length: 18
V: TRBV4-1
size: -
D: TRBD1
DNA: TGCGCCAGCAGCCAGACTACAGGGGGAACTTTGAACACCGGGGAGCTGTTTTTT
CDR3: CASSQTTGGTLNTGELFF

J: TRBJ2-7
length: 13
V: TRBV28
size: -
D: -
DNA: TGTGCCACCCAGAGGACCGGGCTTGACGAGCAGTACTTC
CDR3: CATQRTGLDEQYF

J: TRBJ1-5
length: 13
V: TRBV5-5
size: -
D: -
DNA: TGTGCCAGCAGTCAGGACGGCAATCAGCCCCAGCATTTT
CDR3: CASSQDGNQPQHF

J: TRBJ2-2
length: 15
V: TRBV7-2
size: -
D: -
DNA: TGTGCCAGCAGCTTATGGGGGTCGAACACCGGGGAGCTGTTTTTT
CDR3: CASSLWGSNTGELFF

J: TRBJ1-5
length: 15
V: TRBV6-5
size: -
D: TRBD1
DNA: TGTGCCAGCAGTTATTCGGGACAGAGCGGTCAGCCCCAGCATTTT
CDR3: CASSYSGQSGQPQHF

J: TRBJ1-1
length: 13
V: TRBV6-5
size: once
D: -
DNA: TGTGCCAGCAGTTCAACAGGGTCCACTGAAGCTTTCTTT
CDR3: CASSSTGSTEAFF

J: TRBJ2-5
length: 12
V: TRBV29-1
size: -
D: -
DNA: TGCAGCACCCGGGACAATATGGAGACCCAGTACTTC
CDR3: CSTRDNMETQYF

J: TRBJ2-2
length: 17
V: TRBV2
size: once
D: TRBD2
DNA: TGTGCCAGCGCCTCCACTCTAGCGGGAGTTGGTACCGGGGAGCTGTTTTTT
CDR3: CASASTLAGVGTGELFF

J: TRBJ2-7
length: 15
V: TRBV28
size: -
D: TRBD2
DNA: TGTGCCAGCAGTTACCAAAGCGGGAGGCTCTACGAGCAGTACTTC
CDR3: CASSYQSGRLYEQYF

J: TRBJ2-3
length: 17
V: TRBV6-1
size: -
D: -
DNA: TGTGCCAGCAGTGAAGCGCTAAGGGGTTCTTACACAGATACGCAGTATTTT
CDR3: CASSEALRGSYTDTQYF

J: TRBJ2-6
length: 17
V: TRBV7-2
size: -
D: TRBD1
DNA: TGTGCCAGCAGCCAGACAGGGCTCCGCTCTGGGGCCAACGTCCTGACTTTC
CDR3: CASSQTGLRSGANVLTF

J: TRBJ2-5
length: 14
V: TRBV9
size: -
D: TRBD2
DNA: TGTGCCAGCAGCGTAGTGACGGGGGGAGAGACCCAGTACTTC
CDR3: CASSVVTGGETQYF

J: TRBJ1-5
length: 12
V: TRBV28
size: -
D: -
DNA: TGTGCCAGCTGGGATAGCAATCAGCCCCAGCATTTT
CDR3: CASWDSNQPQHF

J: TRBJ1-2
length: 13
V: TRBV4-3
size: -
D: TRBD1
DNA: TGCGCCAGCAGCCCTGGGACAGGGATGGGCTACACCTTC
CDR3: CASSPGTGMGYTF

J: TRBJ1-1
length: 13
V: TRBV11-2
size: once
D: -
DNA: TGTGCCAGCAGCTTTGATCAGGTCGCTGAAGCTTTCTTT
CDR3: CASSFDQVAEAFF

J: TRBJ1-4
length: 17
V: TRBV4-1
size: -
D: -
DNA: TGCGCCAGCAGCCAAGACTACGGGAGCTCAACTAATGAAAAACTGTTTTTT
CDR3: CASSQDYGSSTNEKLFF

J: TRBJ2-1
length: 15
V: TRBV18
size: -
D: -
DNA: TGTGCCAGCTCACCACCCAGAACCATGTACAATGAGCAGTTCTTC
CDR3: CASSPPRTMYNEQFF

J: TRBJ1-2
length: 13
V: TRBV10-3
size: -
D: TRBD1
DNA: TGTGCCACCCGCCGACAGGGTAACTATGGCTACACCTTC
CDR3: CATRRQGNYGYTF

J: TRBJ1-3
length: 17
V: TRBV7-2
size: -
D: -
DNA: TGTGCCAGCAGCCTGAACCGATCAGGGAGAACTGGAAACACCATATATTTT
CDR3: CASSLNRSGRTGNTIYF

J: TRBJ2-1
length: 14
V: TRBV27
size: -
D: -
DNA: TGTGCCAGTAAGAGCGCGGGTACTCACAATGAGCAGTTCTTC
CDR3: CASKSAGTHNEQFF

J: TRBJ1-3
length: 14
V: TRBV5-1
size: -
D: -
DNA: TGCGCCAGCAGCCTAGCCGGGACTGGAAACACCATATATTTT
CDR3: CASSLAGTGNTIYF

J: TRBJ2-3
length: 14
V: TRBV9
size: -
D: TRBD2
DNA: TGTGCCAGCAGCGTGTGGGAGGGCCCCGATACGCAGTATTTT
CDR3: CASSVWEGPDTQYF

J: TRBJ2-2
length: 15
V: TRBV14
size: -
D: TRBD1
DNA: TGTGCCAGCAGTAGAGGGGACAGACACACCGGGGAGCTGTTTTTT
CDR3: CASSRGDRHTGELFF

J: TRBJ2-5
length: 12
V: TRBV7-9
size: -
D: -
DNA: TGTGCCAGCAGCGGTGGGTCTGAGACCCAGTACTTC
CDR3: CASSGGSETQYF

J: TRBJ1-2
length: 15
V: TRBV5-1
size: -
D: -
DNA: TGCGCCAGCAGCTTGGCCCCCGGGATGGGCTATGGCTACACCTTC
CDR3: CASSLAPGMGYGYTF

J: TRBJ2-2
length: 16
V: TRBV5-1
size: once
D: -
DNA: TGCGCCAGCAGGTCGGCAGGGCAATCGAACACCGGGGAGCTGTTTTTT
CDR3: CASRSAGQSNTGELFF

J: TRBJ2-5
length: 14
V: TRBV29-1
size: -
D: TRBD1
DNA: TGCAGCGTACCGGGACAGGGAAATTTAGAGACCCAGTACTTC
CDR3: CSVPGQGNLETQYF

J: TRBJ2-3
length: 14
V: TRBV18
size: -
D: -
DNA: TGTGCCAGCTCACCGGGACCTCCCACAGATACGCAGTATTTT
CDR3: CASSPGPPTDTQYF

J: TRBJ2-5
length: 18
V: TRBV28
size: -
D: TRBD2
DNA: TGTGCCAGCAGTTCTTCCCTTCCGGGTAGCGGGGAGCGGGAGACCCAGTACTTC
CDR3: CASSSSLPGSGERETQYF

J: TRBJ2-2
length: 13
V: TRBV11-3
size: -
D: -
DNA: TGTGCCAGCAGTACCTCGGACACCGGGGAGCTGTTTTTT
CDR3: CASSTSDTGELFF

J: TRBJ1-2
length: 14
V: TRBV5-4
size: few
D: -
DNA: TGTGCCAGCAGCTTGGCCGGAGGGTTCTATGGCTACACCTTC
CDR3: CASSLAGGFYGYTF

J: TRBJ2-7
length: 17
V: TRBV18
size: once
D: TRBD2
DNA: TGTGCCAGCTCTCTCGGGACTAGCGGGAGCCAATCCTACGAGCAGTACTTC
CDR3: CASSLGTSGSQSYEQYF

J: TRBJ1-4
length: 14
V: TRBV30
size: -
D: -
DNA: TGTGCCTGGAGTTTTAGGGGGGCTAATGAAAAACTGTTTTTT
CDR3: CAWSFRGANEKLFF

J: TRBJ1-5
length: 15
V: TRBV6-1
size: -
D: -
DNA: TGTGCCAGCAGTGATCAGGGCAGGAGCAATCAGCCCCAGCATTTT
CDR3: CASSDQGRSNQPQHF

J: TRBJ1-1
length: 14
V: TRBV28
size: -
D: -
DNA: TGTGCCAGCAGTTTAAGGCAGGAGAACACTGAAGCTTTCTTT
CDR3: CASSLRQENTEAFF

J: TRBJ2-7
length: 14
V: TRBV6-5
size: -
D: -
DNA: TGTGCCAGCAGTTACTCGAATCGGGCGGACGCGCAGTACTTC
CDR3: CASSYSNRADAQYF